The 3 T cell receptor beta chains given below trace back to one sample, sequenced in a study of T cell repertoires in cytomegalovirus infection. MiXCR, run by TCRdb on the reads, gives a single entry per CDR3 protein. The sample records about 100,000 distinct CDR3 sequences, less than 25% being singletons. The sequenced material came from CD8+ T cells from PBMCs. The receptors here all came from a human donor in good health (CMV status not recorded). Some clones in this sample may be carry-over from other donors' samples.

This clonotype was detected ten times or more. The rearrangement links TRBV6-1 to TRBJ2-3, with D possibly matching TRBD1 (8 bases). CDR1 and CDR2 (germline): MNHNS, SASEGT. This CDR3 has 17 residues. Deletions cut 5 bases from V and 5 bases from J, with 23 bases between. Here the CDR3 DNA reads TGTGCCAGCAGTTACGGGAGGACAGGGCAAAGTCAAGATACGCAGTATTTT. It specifies CASSYGRTGQSQDTQYF.

This clonotype showed up just a few times. The chain couples TRBV12-3 or TRBV12-4 to TRBJ2-7; TRBD1 or TRBD2 may be the D gene (6 bases each). V was shortened by 7 bases and J by 5 bases, with 27 bases between the two germline ends. This CDR3 comprises 17 residues. CDR3 DNA: TGTGCCAGCACCCCGGGACCAGGGGACTTCCTGGGGAACGAGCAGTACTTC. This codes for CASTPGPGDFLGNEQYF.

The rearrangement links TRBV6-2 or TRBV6-3 to TRBJ2-2, with D unclear. The germline V gene has CDR1 MNHEY and CDR2 SVGEGT. Trimming removed 5 bases from V and 7 bases from J, with 11 bases in between. The CDR3 runs 13 residues. CDR3 sequence (DNA): TGTGCCAGCAGTCCGAAAGCTGGCGGGGAGCTGTTTTTT. Translating gives CASSPKAGGELFF.